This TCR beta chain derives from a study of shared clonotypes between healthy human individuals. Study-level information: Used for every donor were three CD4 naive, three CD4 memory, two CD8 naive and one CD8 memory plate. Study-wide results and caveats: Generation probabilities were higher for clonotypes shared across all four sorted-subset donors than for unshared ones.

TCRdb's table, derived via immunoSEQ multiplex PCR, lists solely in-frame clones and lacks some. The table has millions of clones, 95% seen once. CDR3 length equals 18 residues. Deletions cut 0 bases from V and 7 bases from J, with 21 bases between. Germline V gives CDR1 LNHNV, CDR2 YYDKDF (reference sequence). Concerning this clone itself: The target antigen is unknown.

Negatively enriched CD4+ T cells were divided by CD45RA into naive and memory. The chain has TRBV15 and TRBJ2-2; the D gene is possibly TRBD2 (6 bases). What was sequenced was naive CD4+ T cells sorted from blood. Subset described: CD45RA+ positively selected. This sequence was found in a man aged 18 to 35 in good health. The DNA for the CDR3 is TGTGCCACCAGCAGAGATCGTTCGGACGGGAGAATGGTCGGGGAGCTGTTTTTT. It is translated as CATSRDRSDGRMVGELFF.